This T cell receptor (beta chain) stems from a study of Graves' ophthalmopathy and Graves' hyperthyroidism. The study's findings and limits: Appearing in blood as well were most expanded thyroid clonotypes above 0.001 frequency. Sensitivity of over 60% and specificity of 72% to 80% were achieved by the model that predicted ophthalmopathy progression.

With respect to this clonotype: As yet, its antigen is unknown.

Germline-derived CDR1 and CDR2 are MDHEN and SYDVKM. This CDR3 contains 15 residues. Deletions cut 7 bases from V and 3 bases from J, with 16 bases between. Amplified material comprised TCR beta CDR3 regions derived from RNA transcripts. The first-round RT-PCR employed HTBI primers together with the Qiagen OneStep RT-PCR kit. A multiplex PCR was then performed as the second round. TCRdb re-called the multiplex PCR reads with MiXCR, one entry per CDR3 protein. The data contain just over 600,000 distinct CDR3 sequences, approximately 22% of them singletons. Specimen: peripheral blood. The rearrangement links TRBV28 to TRBJ1-5; D perhaps matches TRBD1 (6 bases). The sequence came from a woman aged 18 to 35 with stable Graves' hyperthyroidism. Some clones in this sample may be carry-over from other donors' samples. The CDR3 DNA reads TGTGCCAGCACAGGGGTAGGGCGGTACAATCAGCCCCAGCATTTT. It codes for CASTGVGRYNQPQHF.